The 29 T cell receptor beta chains below were found in one sample sequenced in a study of blood T cell repertoires in COVID-19. Profiling relied on immunoSEQ multiplex PCR, and the TCRdb table lists in-frame clones only, not all of them. The sample gives some 200,000 clones, over 70% of which show up once; less than 6% is in the top ten. Sequencing was performed on peripheral blood. Receptor source: a woman aged 70-85 years with acute or convalescent COVID-19.

This CDR3 is CASRSPGQGRETQYF. The CDR3 DNA sequence: TGTGCCAGCAGGTCTCCGGGACAGGGGAGGGAGACCCAGTACTTC. This chain links TRBV28 with TRBJ2-5; 10 nucleotides align to TRBD1. The CDR3 consists of 15 residues. CDR1 and CDR2 from the germline V gene are MDHEN and SYDVKM. Losses at the gene ends were 6 bases for V and 5 bases for J; bases not matched to a gene: 9.

CDR3 protein: CASSEQGLNYGYTF. The CDR3 DNA reads as TGTGCCAGCAGTGAACAAGGACTTAACTATGGCTACACCTTC. This chain joins TRBV2 and TRBJ1-2; D is unresolved. This CDR3 region has 14 residues. CDR1 is SNHLY and CDR2 is FYNNEI in the germline V gene. Trimming shortened V by 2 bases and J by 1 base, and 8 bases separated the two germline ends.

Worth noting for this clone: This CDR3 is also generated by other DNA sequences in the sample. The chain joins TRBV2 to TRBJ2-5, with D perhaps TRBD1 (6 bases). Trimming shortened V by 6 bases and J by 1 base, and 9 bases separated the two germline ends. CDR1 and CDR2 from the germline V gene are SNHLY and FYNNEI. The CDR3 contains 13 residues. CDR3 loop: CASRRTAQETQYF. The CDR3 DNA reads TGTGCCAGCAGGAGGACAGCCCAAGAGACCCAGTACTTC.

The CDR3: CASSLPAENSYEQYF. In DNA, the CDR3 is TGTGCCAGCAGTTTACCAGCGGAGAACTCCTACGAGCAGTACTTC. V usage is TRBV28 and J usage is TRBJ2-7; D is possibly TRBD2 (5 bases). V was trimmed by 2 bases and J by 0 bases, leaving 11 bases between them. The CDR3 sequence is 15 residues long. CDR1 and CDR2 (germline): MDHEN, SYDVKM.

Worth noting for this clone: Distinct nucleotide sequences in the sample also encode this CDR3. The rearrangement joins TRBV18 to TRBJ2-1, with D perhaps given as TRBD1 or TRBD2 (5 bases each). V lost 9 bases and J lost 0, with 12 bases in between. Germline V CDR1 and CDR2: KGHSH, LQKENI. This CDR3 comprises 14 residues. CDR3 sequence (DNA): TGTGCCAGTTCCCCAGGGAGCTCCTACAATGAGCAGTTCTTC. It translates to CASSPGSSYNEQFF.

The chain links TRBV27 to TRBJ2-5, with D maybe TRBD2 (6 bases). Looked up from germline, CDR1 is MNHEY and CDR2 is SMNVEV (reference sequence). This CDR3 contains 14 residues. V was cut by 6 bases and J by 5 bases, with 16 bases left in between. As DNA, the CDR3 is TGTGCCAGCAGCCCTGCGGGGATGTGGGAGACCCAGTACTTC. Translation: CASSPAGMWETQYF.

This clone has more than one count but fewer than ten. This chain links TRBV18 with TRBJ1-1; a possible D gene is TRBD1 (6 bases). V shed 3 bases and J shed 1 base, with 18 bases lying between them. Looked up from germline, CDR1 is KGHSH and CDR2 is LQKENI. This CDR3 contains 17 residues. Here the CDR3 reads CASSPEPGDPRNTEAFF. As DNA, the CDR3 is TGTGCCAGCTCACCGGAGCCAGGGGACCCCCGGAACACTGAAGCTTTCTTT.

The chain uses TRBV5-4 and TRBJ1-5; the D gene is possibly TRBD1 (6 bases). CDR3 length equals 17 residues. In germline, CDR1 is SGHNT, CDR2 YYREEE (reference sequence). Trimming shortened V by 2 bases and J by 2 bases, and 17 bases separated the two germline ends. The CDR3 nucleotides read TGTGCCAGCAGCTTCCGGGACACTTCCCCGGGCAATCAGCCCCAGCATTTT. The encoded protein is CASSFRDTSPGNQPQHF.

This rearrangement joins TRBV3-1 (or the pseudogene TRBV3-2) to TRBJ2-4; 13 bases are a match to TRBD2. Germline V gene lookup returns CDR1 LGHDT and CDR2 YNNKEL (reference sequence). This CDR3 is 17 amino acids long. The junction had 2 bases not matched to a gene; V was cut back by 3 bases and J by 0 bases. CDR3 bases: TGTGCCAGCAGCCAGGGACTAGCGGGGCTAGCCAAAAACATTCAGTACTTC. Encoded protein: CASSQGLAGLAKNIQYF.

The chain is built from TRBV28 and TRBJ1-2; weak D call: TRBD1 (5 bases). Trimming took 6 bases from V and 4 from J, leaving 18 bases between them. The CDR3 loop spans 15 amino acids. Germline values: CDR1 MDHEN, CDR2 SYDVKM. The CDR3 loop reads CASSLRDAGGYGYTF. The CDR3 DNA follows: TGTGCCAGCAGCCTCCGGGACGCGGGGGGCTATGGCTACACCTTC.

This clone was recorded a few times. The chain has TRBV6-5 and TRBJ1-4, with 9 bases identical to TRBD1. Germline assignment: CDR1 MNHEY and CDR2 SVGAGI. V gave up 10 bases and J gave up 5 bases; unmatched junction bases: 8. The length of the CDR3 is 14 residues. Written as DNA, the CDR3 is TGTGCCACCAATCATGGGACAGGGAATGAAAAACTGTTTTTT. Its protein product is CATNHGTGNEKLFF.

This chain joins TRBV3-1 (or the pseudogene TRBV3-2) and TRBJ2-1; D unclear. The germline gives CDR1 LGHDT, CDR2 YNNKEL (reference sequence). V lost 1 base and J lost 4, with 5 bases in between. The CDR3 totals 13 residues. CDR3 in amino acids: CASSQVRYNEQFF. The CDR3 region has the DNA TGTGCCAGCAGCCAAGTCCGTTACAATGAGCAGTTCTTC.

J is TRBJ2-3 and V is TRBV25-1; D call uncertain. This CDR3 has 15 amino acids. V lost 3 bases and J lost 2, with 12 bases in between. Germline V gene lookup returns CDR1 MGHDK and CDR2 SYGVNS. CDR3 sequence (DNA): TGTGCCAGCAGTGATCCTCGTATACTCACAGATACGCAGTATTTT. This encodes CASSDPRILTDTQYF.

This chain links TRBV7-2 with TRBJ1-1; D unresolved. V was clipped by 6 bases and J by 1 base, with 9 bases between them. From germline, CDR1 is SGHTA and CDR2 FQGNSA. The CDR3 has 13 amino acids. The CDR3 bases are TGTGCCAGCAGTCGCAGGCCGAACACTGAAGCTTTCTTT. Translation gives CASSRRPNTEAFF.

This chain connects TRBV28 to TRBJ2-2, with 14 bases that match TRBD2. The CDR3 has 17 amino acids. Trimming removed 5 bases from V and 0 bases from J; junction bases left unmatched: 2. Germline CDR1 MDHEN, CDR2 SYDVKM. CDR3 bases: TGTGCCAGCAGTATGGGACTAGCGGGAGCGAACACCGGGGAGCTGTTTTTT. This codes for CASSMGLAGANTGELFF.

This sequence joins TRBV14 and TRBJ1-4, with TRBD1 matching over 7 bases. Germline V gene sequence: CDR1 SGHDN, CDR2 FVKESK. This CDR3 spans 15 amino acids. V lost 3 bases and J lost 5; bases outside the gene matches: 6. As DNA, the CDR3 is TGTGCCAGCAGCCACCTAGACAGGGACAATGAAAAACTGTTTTTT. This sequence encodes CASSHLDRDNEKLFF.

The chain has TRBV7-3 and TRBJ2-5; possible D gene TRBD2, 6 bases. The V end lost 4 bases, the J end lost 5 bases, and 11 bases lay between the germline ends. The CDR3 runs 13 residues. The germline CDR1 and CDR2 sequences are SGHTA and FQGTGA. The CDR3 DNA is TGTGCCAGCAGCTCCGGAGGGGATGAGACCCAGTACTTC. It yields the protein CASSSGGDETQYF.

The chain combines TRBV6-5 with TRBJ2-1; TRBD1 matches at 11 bases. The CDR3 contains 14 residues. V trimming: 6 bases; J trimming: 4 bases; junction bases outside the gene matches: 2. Germline assignment: CDR1 MNHEY and CDR2 SVGAGI. The CDR3 DNA follows: TGTGCCAGCAGCGGACAGGGGGCTTACAATGAGCAGTTCTTC. It translates to CASSGQGAYNEQFF.

This clone was observed once. The CDR3 DNA sequence: TGTGCCAGCAGTGAAGGCGCTCTCGGCAATCAGCCCCAGCATTTT. Protein sequence: CASSEGALGNQPQHF. The chain recombines TRBV6-1 with TRBJ1-5; D not certain. In germline, CDR1 is MNHNS, CDR2 SASEGT. The CDR3 is made up of 15 amino acids. The V end was cut by 1 base, the J end by 2 bases, with 9 bases between.

V gene TRBV2 combines with J gene TRBJ2-7; 11 bases match TRBD1. Trimming at V came to 6 bases and at J to 5 bases, leaving 12 bases not matched to a gene. Per the germline V gene, CDR1 is SNHLY and CDR2 is FYNNEI. CDR3 length: 16 amino acids. CDR3 loop: CASSYFTGTGGNEQYF. The DNA for the CDR3 is TGTGCCAGCAGCTATTTTACTGGGACAGGGGGAAACGAGCAGTACTTC.

The CDR3 protein is CSASRRERYTGELFF. CDR3 in DNA: TGCAGTGCTAGTCGGCGGGAGCGGTACACCGGGGAGCTGTTTTTT. The chain recombines TRBV20-1 with TRBJ2-2, with 7 bases identical to TRBD2. CDR1 is DFQATT, CDR2 SNEGSKA, per germline (reference sequence). V lost 3 bases to trimming and J lost 3 bases; unmatched junction nucleotides: 7. This CDR3 has 15 amino acids.

The V and J genes are TRBV30 and TRBJ2-1; TRBD2 might be the D (5 bases). The germline gives CDR1 GTSNPN, CDR2 SVGIG (reference sequence). This CDR3 spans 14 amino acids. The V end was cut by 3 bases, the J end by 0 bases, with 9 bases between. The CDR3 spells CAWRPGSSYNEQFF. For the CDR3, the DNA is TGTGCCTGGAGGCCGGGGAGCTCCTACAATGAGCAGTTCTTC.

The chain couples TRBV19 to TRBJ2-2, with D hard to call. Deletions cut 3 bases from V and 2 bases from J, with 10 bases between. The CDR3 is 15 residues long. Germline assignment: CDR1 LNHDA and CDR2 SQIVND (reference sequence). CDR3 sequence reads: CASSIRPGNTGELFF. CDR3 sequence (DNA): TGTGCCAGTAGTATCAGGCCAGGCAACACCGGGGAGCTGTTTTTT.

Note on this clone: Other nucleotide sequences in the sample specify the same CDR3. The DNA of the CDR3 is TGTGCCAGCAGCTTCAGGGGGAGCTCCTACAATGAGCAGTTCTTC. This gives the protein CASSFRGSSYNEQFF. This chain connects TRBV11-3 to TRBJ2-1; 7 nucleotides align to TRBD1. The length of the CDR3 is 15 residues. The trim removed 3 bases at V and 0 bases at J, leaving 2 bases unmatched. In germline, CDR1 is SGHNT, CDR2 YENEEA.

This clone was seen only once. The chain combines TRBV18 with TRBJ2-7; 12 nucleotides match TRBD2. The V segment lost 3 bases and the J segment 4 bases; nucleotides outside the gene matches: 4. Germline V gene data show CDR1 as KGHSH and CDR2 as LQKENI. The CDR3 runs 15 residues. The CDR3: CASSPTSGRRYEQYF. CDR3 DNA sequence: TGTGCCAGCTCACCGACTAGCGGGAGACGGTACGAGCAGTACTTC.

The V call is TRBV7-9, the J call TRBJ1-1; D is perhaps TRBD1 (5 bases). V dropped 4 bases and J dropped 3 bases, with 12 bases sitting between them. The CDR3 totals 14 residues. Germline CDR1 is SEHNR and CDR2 is FQNEAQ (reference sequence). CDR3 protein: CASSSSGGYTEAFF. The CDR3 DNA reads as TGTGCCAGCAGCTCGAGCGGGGGGTACACTGAAGCTTTCTTT.

The CDR3 region is CASSRTRGNQPQHF. The CDR3, as DNA: TGTGCCAGCAGTCGCACGAGGGGCAATCAGCCCCAGCATTTT. The chain combines TRBV7-8 with TRBJ1-5, with no clear D. Trimming removed 6 bases from V and 2 bases from J, with 11 bases in between. Germline CDR1 reads SGHVS; CDR2 reads FQNEAQ. The length of the CDR3 is 14 residues.

Concerning this clone itself: Additional DNA sequences in this sample encode the identical CDR3. This chain joins TRBV5-1 and TRBJ2-1; 8 bases line up with TRBD1. V lost 4 bases, J lost 0 bases, and 3 bases stayed unmatched. This CDR3 region has 15 residues. Germline CDR1 reads SGHRS; CDR2 reads YFSETQ. This CDR3 is CASSLTGGSYNEQFF. CDR3 sequence (DNA): TGCGCCAGCAGCCTTACAGGGGGCTCCTACAATGAGCAGTTCTTC.

The V and J genes are TRBV27 and TRBJ2-1, with TRBD2 matching 13 bases. Germline CDR1 reads MNHEY; CDR2 reads SMNVEV (reference sequence). The trim removed 7 bases at V and 11 bases at J, leaving 8 bases unmatched. This CDR3 is 14 amino acids long. As DNA, the CDR3 is TGTGCCAGCACAAGACTAGCGGGAGGTGCCCAGCAGTTCTTC. It encodes CASTRLAGGAQQFF.